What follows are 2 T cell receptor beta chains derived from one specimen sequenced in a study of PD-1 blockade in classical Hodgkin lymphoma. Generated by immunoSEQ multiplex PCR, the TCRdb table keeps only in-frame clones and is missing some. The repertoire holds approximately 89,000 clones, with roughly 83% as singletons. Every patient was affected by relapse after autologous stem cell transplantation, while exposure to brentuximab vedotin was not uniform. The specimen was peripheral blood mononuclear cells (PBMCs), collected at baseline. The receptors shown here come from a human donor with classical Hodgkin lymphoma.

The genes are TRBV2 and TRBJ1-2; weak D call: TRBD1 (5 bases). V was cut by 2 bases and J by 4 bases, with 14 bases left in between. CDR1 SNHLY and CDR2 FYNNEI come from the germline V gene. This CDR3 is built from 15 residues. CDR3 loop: CASSEIRGAGYGYTF. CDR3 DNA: TGTGCCAGCAGTGAAATAAGGGGCGCAGGCTATGGCTACACCTTC.

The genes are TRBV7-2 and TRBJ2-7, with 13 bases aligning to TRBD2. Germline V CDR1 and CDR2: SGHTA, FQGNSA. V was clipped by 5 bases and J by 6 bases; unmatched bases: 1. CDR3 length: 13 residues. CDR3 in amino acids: CASSRTSGSEQYF. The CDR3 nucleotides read TGTGCCAGCAGCCGGACTAGCGGGAGCGAGCAGTACTTC.